The source of this T cell receptor beta chain is a study of T cell responses to AZD1222 COVID-19 vaccine. Study-level points and caveats: The donors showed a predominance of white British ancestry and of females, with possible underestimation of clonal diversity. AZD1222 recipients seropositive at baseline numbered only six. Spike-specific TCR breadth and depth grew following two AZD1222 doses. CD4 TCRs linked to vaccination spanned spike, dominating at 160-218 and 743-854.

As regards this clone: The target antigen is unknown.

Profiled with immunoSEQ multiplex PCR; TCRdb holds only in-frame clones, not every one. The data hold 120,000 to 150,000 clones, with more than 70% observed a single time. The trim removed 4 bases at V and 5 bases at J, leaving 10 bases unmatched. CDR3 length equals 17 residues. Germline V gene data show CDR1 as SGHVS and CDR2 as FNYEAQ. The chain links TRBV7-6 to TRBJ2-3, with TRBD2 matching 12 bases. Here the sequenced sample was peripheral blood, taken 28 days after the second AZD1222 dose. This clonotype was obtained from an adult who received the AZD1222 COVID-19 vaccine. CDR3 sequence (DNA): TGTGCCAGCAGCTCCTTCCTACTAGCGGGAGGTATAGATACGCAGTATTTT. It yields the protein CASSSFLLAGGIDTQYF. Full variable domain (rest looked up from reference TRBV7-6 and TRBJ2-3): GAGVSQSPRYKVTKRGQDVALRCDPISGHVSLYWYRQALGQGPEFLTYFNYEAQQDKSGLPNDRFSAERPEGSISTLTIQRTEQRDSAMYRCASSSFLLAGGIDTQYFGPGTRLTVL.